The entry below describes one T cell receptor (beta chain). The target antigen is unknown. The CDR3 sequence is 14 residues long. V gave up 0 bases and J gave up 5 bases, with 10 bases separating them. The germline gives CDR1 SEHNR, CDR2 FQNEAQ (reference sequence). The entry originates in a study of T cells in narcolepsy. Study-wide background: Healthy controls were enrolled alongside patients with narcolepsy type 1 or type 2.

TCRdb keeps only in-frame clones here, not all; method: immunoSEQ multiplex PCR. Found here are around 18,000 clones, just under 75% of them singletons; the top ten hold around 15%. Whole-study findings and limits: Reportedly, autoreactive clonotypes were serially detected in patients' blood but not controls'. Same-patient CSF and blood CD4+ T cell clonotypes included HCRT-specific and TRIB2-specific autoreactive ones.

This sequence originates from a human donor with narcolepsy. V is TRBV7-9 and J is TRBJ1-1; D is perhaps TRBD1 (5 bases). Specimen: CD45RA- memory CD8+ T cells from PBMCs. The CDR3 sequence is CASSLASSGTEAFF. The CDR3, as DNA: TGTGCCAGCAGCTTAGCGTCCTCAGGGACTGAAGCTTTCTTT. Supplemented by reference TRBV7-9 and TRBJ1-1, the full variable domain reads DTGVSQNPRHKITKRGQNVTFRCDPISEHNRLYWYRQTLGQGPEFLTYFQNEAQLEKSRLLSDRFSAERPKGSFSTLEIQRTEQGDSAMYLCASSLASSGTEAFFGQGTRLTVV.